The 10 T cell receptor beta chains in this list originate from one sample, sequenced in a study of blood T cell repertoires in COVID-19. Sequenced by immunoSEQ multiplex PCR; TCRdb stores in-frame clones only, minus some. Among more than 85,000 clones listed, 82% were seen once. Material: peripheral blood. Every receptor here comes from a man older than 75 with acute or convalescent COVID-19.

This clone has just a few counts. The chain couples TRBV2 to TRBJ1-3; tentative D call: TRBD1 (5 bases). Germline V lookup: CDR1 SNHLY, CDR2 FYNNEI. V lost 7 bases, J lost 0 bases, and 10 bases lay in between. CDR3 size: 14 residues. The CDR3 is CASKGVSSGNTIYF. CDR3 coding DNA: TGTGCCAGCAAAGGGGTTTCCTCTGGAAACACCATATATTTT.

The CDR3 DNA is TGTGCCAGCAGCCCACACGTCGGGGTGAACGGTGACACTGAAGCTTTCTTT. Translation gives CASSPHVGVNGDTEAFF. V gene TRBV7-9 combines with J gene TRBJ1-1; D gene uncertain. There are 17 residues in the CDR3. Germline V lookup: CDR1 SEHNR, CDR2 FQNEAQ (reference sequence). V shed 5 bases and J shed 3 bases, with 22 bases lying between them.

The table lists this clone with a few counts. The chain has TRBV3-1 (or the pseudogene TRBV3-2) and TRBJ2-5; unclear D gene. CDR3 size: 13 residues. Between the trimmed V and J ends, which lost 1 base and 3 bases, there was a span of 6 bases. Per the germline V gene, CDR1 is LGHDT and CDR2 is YNNKEL (reference sequence). For the CDR3, the DNA is TGTGCCAGCAGCCAAGTTCTAGAAGAGACCCAGTACTTC. Its translation: CASSQVLEETQYF.

This chain joins TRBV2 and TRBJ1-5; TRBD1 agrees at 7 bases. The CDR3 is 16 residues long. Germline trimming cut 4 bases from V and 4 bases from J; bases unmatched to any gene: 10. The V gene's germline CDR1 is SNHLY and CDR2 FYNNEI. The chain's CDR3 is CASSGPGTANNQPQHF. As DNA, the CDR3 is TGTGCCAGCAGTGGACCCGGGACAGCGAATAATCAGCCCCAGCATTTT. Together with reference TRBV2 and TRBJ1-5, the CDR3 gives the full variable domain: EPEVTQTPSHQVTQMGQEVILRCVPISNHLYFYWYRQILGQKVEFLVSFYNNEISEKSEIFDDQFSVERPDGSNFTLKIRSTKLEDSAMYFCASSGPGTANNQPQHFGDGTRLSIL.

The chain combines TRBV27 with TRBJ2-5; D might be TRBD1 (6 bases). Germline CDR1 MNHEY, CDR2 SMNVEV (reference sequence). The CDR3 is made up of 16 amino acids. The V gene lost 7 bases and the J gene lost 6 bases, with 24 bases spanning the gap. For the CDR3, the DNA is TGTGCCAGCACACCCACCTTTGAGGACAGCCAGAAGACCCAGTACTTC. It specifies CASTPTFEDSQKTQYF.

This chain uses TRBV7-8 with TRBJ2-7; TRBD2 agrees at 13 bases. CDR1 is SGHVS, CDR2 FQNEAQ, per germline. V shed 5 bases and J 3 bases; nucleotides not matched to a gene: 10. The CDR3 sequence is 17 residues long. As DNA, the CDR3 is TGTGCCAGCAGCCCCCGGGGACTAGCGGGGACCAACTACGAGCAGTACTTC. Amino acids: CASSPRGLAGTNYEQYF.

This clone was recorded at least ten times. This chain links TRBV4-3 with TRBJ1-1; maybe TRBD1 (5 bases). The V and J ends lost 0 bases and 0 bases respectively, with 8 bases between them. The germline CDR1 and CDR2 sequences are LGHNA and YSLEER. The CDR3 has 15 amino acids. The CDR3 here is CASSQDSGMNTEAFF. The CDR3, as DNA: TGCGCCAGCAGCCAAGATTCAGGGATGAACACTGAAGCTTTCTTT.

This sequence joins TRBV4-3 and TRBJ2-3; TRBD2 matches at 7 bases. Germline V gene lookup returns CDR1 LGHNA and CDR2 YSLEER. With V trimmed by 0 bases and J by 1 base, 7 bases remained unmatched. The CDR3 contains 17 residues. CDR3 amino acids: CASSQEIASGRTDTQYF. In DNA, the CDR3 is TGCGCCAGCAGCCAAGAGATCGCTAGCGGTCGCACAGATACGCAGTATTTT.

This sequence joins TRBV28 and TRBJ1-4, with D perhaps matching TRBD1 (5 bases). The germline V and J ends were trimmed by 6 bases and 1 base, with 15 bases remaining between them. This CDR3 has 16 amino acids. Germline V gene sequence: CDR1 MDHEN, CDR2 SYDVKM. CDR3 loop: CASSLPGGGTNEKLFF. The DNA of the CDR3 is TGTGCCAGCAGCCTCCCGGGGGGGGGAACTAATGAAAAACTGTTTTTT.

The CDR3 coding sequence is TGCGCCAGCAGCTTGAGGGGTGAGCAGTTCTTC. This sequence encodes CASSLRGEQFF. V and J are TRBV5-1 and TRBJ2-1; D possibly corresponds to TRBD1 (5 bases). V was clipped by 1 base and J by 9 bases, with 5 bases between them. The CDR3 spans 11 residues. The germline V gene encodes CDR1 SGHRS and CDR2 YFSETQ.